The clone carrying this TCR beta chain was observed at least ten times. Antigen: not known. Libraries for TCR beta were made by quantitative 5'-RACE with molecular barcodes. TCRdb re-analysed the 5' RACE reads in MiXCR, keeping a single row per CDR3 protein. The sample holds about 220,000 distinct CDR3 sequences, about 11% seen once. This specimen comes from a study of CD8 T cells in ankylosing spondylitis. Study-wide points: Reports of some motif variants in reactive arthritis synovial fluid and blood predate this one. Disease-linked clones were found to be CD8+ and relatively rare in peripheral blood.

The clonotype comes from a male donor with ankylosing spondylitis or in good health (not recorded which). The sequenced material came from blood, either unsorted or a sorted T cell fraction (not recorded which).

CDR3 sequence (DNA): TGTGCCAGCAGCGCAGAGGGGGGATACTACAATGAGCAGTTCTTC. The encoded protein is CASSAEGGYYNEQFF. The V gene is TRBV9, the J gene TRBJ2-1; D tentatively fits TRBD1 or TRBD2 (6 bases each). The CDR3 contains 15 residues. Trimming left V 3 bases short and J 3 bases short, with 13 bases between. Germline assignment: CDR1 SGDLS and CDR2 YYNGEE.